These 15 T cell receptor beta chains were all obtained from the same sample, sequenced in a study of human T cells and chemical hapten exposure. The study used a library that attached unique molecular identifiers to individual cDNA molecules. MiXCR was run by TCRdb on the reads, yielding one entry per CDR3 protein. The data show 3,500 or so distinct CDR3 sequences, with more than 40% seen just once and 5% to 6.5% held by the top ten. This sample's treatment: therapeutic diphenylcyclopropenone sensitization with weekly scalp DPC. Here the sequenced sample was whole blood, taken before DPC sensitization or 2, 6, or about 24 weeks after (not recorded which). Every receptor here comes from an adult with alopecia areata. Some clones in this sample may be carry-over from other donors' samples. This table probably holds off-target reads from a library built for another chain.

This clonotype turned up a few times. V and J are TRBV18 and TRBJ2-7, with D tentatively TRBD1 (6 bases). The germline CDR1 and CDR2 sequences are KGHSH and LQKENI. V dropped 3 bases and J dropped 3 bases, with 12 bases sitting between them. This CDR3 is 14 amino acids long. CDR3 loop: CASSPVDSYYEQYF. CDR3 nucleotide sequence: TGTGCCAGCTCACCGGTGGACAGTTACTACGAGCAGTACTTC.

The CDR3 is CASSDEVGETQYF. The CDR3 nucleotides are TGTGCCAGCAGTGACGAGGTCGGGGAGACCCAGTACTTC. The rearrangement links TRBV6-1 to TRBJ2-5; D unresolved. The V and J ends lost 3 bases and 5 bases respectively, with 10 bases between them. The CDR3 sequence is 13 residues long. The germline gives CDR1 MNHNS, CDR2 SASEGT.

Only a few counts were recorded for this clonotype. V usage is TRBV21-1 and J usage is TRBJ2-5; the D call of TRBD2 is as the table states it, not checked on the DNA. TRBV21-1 is a documented pseudogene. The CDR3 is 13 residues long. CDR3 amino acids: CASGAGEQETQYF. The CDR3 DNA is TGTGCCAGCGGAGCGGGGGAGCAAGAGACCCAGTACTTC.

CDR3 loop: CASSLVGLVNNEQFF. CDR3 DNA: TGTGCCAGCAGCTTAGTGGGACTAGTTAACAATGAGCAGTTCTTC. The chain couples TRBV7-9 to TRBJ2-1; 8 bases map to TRBD2. J gave up 5 bases and V 1 base, and 4 bases lay outside the gene matches. This CDR3 is 15 amino acids long. In germline, CDR1 is SEHNR, CDR2 FQNEAQ (reference sequence).

The rearrangement uses TRBV5-1 and TRBJ2-5; TRBD2 is a possible D gene (5 bases). V lost 0 bases and J lost 7, with 22 bases in between. The CDR3 has 17 residues. CDR1 is SGHRS and CDR2 is YFSETQ in the germline V gene. In DNA, the CDR3 is TGCGCCAGCAGCTTGGATGTTAGGACTTCTCGATTTTCGACCCAGTACTTC. Protein: CASSLDVRTSRFSTQYF.

This chain joins TRBV9 and TRBJ2-7; possible D gene TRBD2, 6 bases. This CDR3 is 14 amino acids long. The germline V and J ends were trimmed by 4 bases and 0 bases, with 11 bases remaining between them. CDR1 SGDLS and CDR2 YYNGEE come from the germline V gene. DNA for the CDR3: TGTGCCAGCAGCCGTAGCGGTAGCTCCTACGAGCAGTACTTC. Encoded protein: CASSRSGSSYEQYF.

The J gene is TRBJ2-7, the V gene TRBV7-2, with 10 bases fitting TRBD1. The germline V gene encodes CDR1 SGHTA and CDR2 FQGNSA. Trimming took 4 bases from V and 3 from J; bases not matched to a gene: 6. The CDR3 is 15 residues long. CDR3 DNA sequence: TGTGCCAGCAGCTCATACGGACAGGGGGACTACGAGCAGTACTTC. It is translated as CASSSYGQGDYEQYF.

J is TRBJ2-1 and V is TRBV6-5; possible D gene TRBD1, 6 bases. The CDR3 runs to 13 residues. The V end was cut by 6 bases, the J end by 7 bases, with 13 bases between. Germline V gene data show CDR1 as MNHEY and CDR2 as SVGAGI. For the CDR3, the DNA is TGTGCCAGCAGCCCAGGGGAAGGGAATGAGCAGTTCTTC. This codes for CASSPGEGNEQFF.

CDR3 in DNA: TGTGCCAGCAGCCCCAGGGGGACTACCGGCACAGATACGCAGTATTTT. This gives the protein CASSPRGTTGTDTQYF. The chain couples TRBV11-2 to TRBJ2-3; D may be TRBD1 or TRBD2 (7 bases each). There are 16 residues in the CDR3. The V end lost 5 bases, the J end lost 1 base, and 16 bases lay between the germline ends. CDR1 is SGHAT, CDR2 FQNNGV, per germline.

The chain employs TRBV6-4 and TRBJ2-1, with 8 bases fitting TRBD2. Germline CDR1 reads MRHNA; CDR2 reads SNTAGT. This CDR3 comprises 14 residues. V was clipped by 4 bases and J by 6 bases; unmatched bases: 5. The CDR3, as DNA: TGTGCCAGCAGTGCCACGGGAGGGTCCAATGAGCAGTTCTTC. It translates to CASSATGGSNEQFF.

The chain carries TRBV20-1 and TRBJ2-1, with 16 bases identical to TRBD2. Germline V lookup: CDR1 DFQATT, CDR2 SNEGSKA (reference sequence). V shed 6 bases and J 4 bases; nucleotides not matched to a gene: 3. The CDR3 runs 15 residues. Written as DNA, the CDR3 is TGCAGTGCCGAGGGACTAGCGGGGGGGTACAATGAGCAGTTCTTC. This codes for CSAEGLAGGYNEQFF.

The chain is built from TRBV19 and TRBJ2-7, with D possibly being TRBD1 (6 bases). The V end was cut by 7 bases, the J end by 3 bases, with 28 bases between. The CDR3 spans 18 residues. Germline V gene data show CDR1 as LNHDA and CDR2 as SQIVND (reference sequence). The CDR3 loop reads CASIRSTSGQPTFYEQYF. For the CDR3, the DNA is TGTGCCAGTATTCGCTCCACTAGTGGACAGCCAACCTTCTACGAGCAGTACTTC.

V is TRBV4-1 and J is TRBJ2-7, with D possibly matching TRBD1 (6 bases). The V and J ends lost 0 bases and 5 bases respectively, with 17 bases between them. This CDR3 has 16 amino acids. CDR1 is MGHRA, CDR2 YSYEKL, per germline. The CDR3 is CASSQDGTQGSDEQYF. In DNA, the CDR3 is TGCGCCAGCAGCCAAGACGGGACACAGGGCAGTGACGAGCAGTACTTC.

This clonotype was picked up a small number of times. This chain uses TRBV29-1 with TRBJ2-6, with 9 positions matching TRBD1. Germline loops: CDR1 SQVTM, CDR2 ANQGSEA. After removal of 6 bases from V and 1 base from J, the junction contained 4 bases not matched to a gene. This CDR3 has 15 amino acids. CDR3 sequence: CSVGTGTSGANVLTF. The CDR3 bases are TGCAGCGTCGGGACAGGGACATCTGGGGCCAACGTCCTGACTTTC.

The CDR3 loop reads CASSYQLGPSYEQYF. CDR3 DNA: TGTGCCAGCAGTTACCAACTTGGGCCCTCCTACGAGCAGTACTTC. V is TRBV6-5 and J is TRBJ2-7; D gene unclear. Germline V CDR1 and CDR2: MNHEY, SVGAGI. V dropped 2 bases and J dropped 0 bases, with 11 bases sitting between them. The CDR3 consists of 15 residues.